A selection of T cell receptor beta chains follows, all from one sample in a study of blood T cell repertoires in COVID-19. Clones were read by immunoSEQ multiplex PCR, and TCRdb kept only the in-frame ones, dropping some. The sample lists about 130,000 clones, approximately 85% occurring once. Material: peripheral blood. The receptor source for this set is a human donor in a cohort sampled during active COVID-19. CDR3s include the opening cysteine and the closing phenylalanine or tryptophan. Rows may omit the clone size; those that give it use once, few, many or a size class.

j_call: TRBJ2-7
clone_size: NA
v_call: TRBV7-2
cdr3_aa: CASSHTTGIYEQYF

j_call: TRBJ2-5
clone_size: few
v_call: TRBV5-6
cdr3_aa: CASSLGGLARETQYF

j_call: TRBJ1-2
clone_size: NA
v_call: TRBV5-1
cdr3_aa: CASSLGQGLMSGYTF

j_call: TRBJ2-2
clone_size: NA
v_call: TRBV19
cdr3_aa: CASSASWTGELFF

j_call: TRBJ2-7
clone_size: NA
v_call: TRBV7-2
cdr3_aa: CASSLLGSAGFEVLYEQYF

j_call: TRBJ2-6
clone_size: NA
v_call: TRBV2
cdr3_aa: CASREGLARGANVLTF

j_call: TRBJ2-3
clone_size: NA
v_call: TRBV28
cdr3_aa: CASSPSSGRALDTQYF

j_call: TRBJ1-2
clone_size: once
v_call: TRBV4-3
cdr3_aa: CASSQVGTGAPGGYTF

j_call: TRBJ2-2
clone_size: NA
v_call: TRBV19
cdr3_aa: CASSIGFGLAVTGELFF

j_call: TRBJ1-2
clone_size: NA
v_call: TRBV10-3
cdr3_aa: CAISERGGYTF

j_call: TRBJ2-7
clone_size: NA
v_call: TRBV27
cdr3_aa: CASPGRGSYYEQYF

j_call: TRBJ2-2
clone_size: NA
v_call: TRBV5-1
cdr3_aa: CASSFQGSGELFF

j_call: TRBJ2-2
clone_size: once
v_call: TRBV7-2
cdr3_aa: CASTSGRGFAGELFF

j_call: TRBJ1-2
clone_size: NA
v_call: TRBV6-5
cdr3_aa: CASSYSGHQGYTF

j_call: TRBJ1-2
clone_size: NA
v_call: TRBV7-9
cdr3_aa: CASSLSARQGSGYTF

j_call: TRBJ1-1
clone_size: NA
v_call: TRBV4-3
cdr3_aa: CASSQDWPAKNTEAFF

j_call: TRBJ1-6
clone_size: NA
v_call: TRBV9
cdr3_aa: CASSPHNGGLPLHF

j_call: TRBJ1-5
clone_size: NA
v_call: TRBV6-6
cdr3_aa: CASSPEGQPQHF

j_call: TRBJ1-5
clone_size: many
v_call: TRBV6-5
cdr3_aa: CASSPWGSNQPQHF

j_call: TRBJ1-2
clone_size: NA
v_call: TRBV2
cdr3_aa: CASSESGGRAYGYTF

j_call: TRBJ2-7
clone_size: NA
v_call: TRBV30
cdr3_aa: CAWSEKTGPKAQYF

j_call: TRBJ2-7
clone_size: NA
v_call: TRBV7-2
cdr3_aa: CASSLGGVATYEQYF

j_call: TRBJ1-1
clone_size: NA
v_call: TRBV14
cdr3_aa: CASSRRVHITEAFF

j_call: TRBJ2-3
clone_size: NA
v_call: TRBV27
cdr3_aa: CASSQPGGLAGARGLYTQYF

j_call: TRBJ2-1
clone_size: NA
v_call: TRBV5-1
cdr3_aa: CASSSTRTSGGWSYNEQFF

j_call: TRBJ1-5
clone_size: NA
v_call: TRBV19
cdr3_aa: CASNKRGGEDSYYSNQPQHF

j_call: TRBJ2-2
clone_size: NA
v_call: TRBV3-1/TRBV3-2
cdr3_aa: CASSQDLRTRDTGELFF

j_call: TRBJ2-5
clone_size: NA
v_call: TRBV5-1
cdr3_aa: CASSWGQGLPEETQYF

j_call: TRBJ1-2
clone_size: NA
v_call: TRBV4-1
cdr3_aa: CASSTRVALYGYTF

j_call: TRBJ2-3
clone_size: NA
v_call: TRBV9
cdr3_aa: CASSDQGGGTQPPTDTQYF

j_call: TRBJ2-7
clone_size: NA
v_call: TRBV15
cdr3_aa: CATRGPSGYEQYF

j_call: TRBJ2-3
clone_size: NA
v_call: TRBV15
cdr3_aa: CATGALGGSTDTQYF

j_call: TRBJ2-3
clone_size: NA
v_call: TRBV18
cdr3_aa: CASSPPQRRTDTQYF

j_call: TRBJ2-4
clone_size: NA
v_call: TRBV10-3
cdr3_aa: CAISESIFRGKEAKNIQYF

j_call: TRBJ2-1
clone_size: NA
v_call: TRBV27
cdr3_aa: CASREVAGGGSGQFF

j_call: TRBJ1-1
clone_size: NA
v_call: TRBV19
cdr3_aa: CATSGETANTEAFF

j_call: TRBJ2-1
clone_size: NA
v_call: TRBV4-1
cdr3_aa: CASSVRLAGGNEQFF

j_call: TRBJ1-1
clone_size: once
v_call: TRBV15
cdr3_aa: CATSRDIQGREAFF

j_call: TRBJ1-2
clone_size: NA
v_call: TRBV19
cdr3_aa: CASSMGGNYGYTF

j_call: TRBJ1-4
clone_size: NA
v_call: TRBV5-5
cdr3_aa: CASTDRAWGEKLFF

j_call: TRBJ2-3
clone_size: once
v_call: TRBV15
cdr3_aa: CATSGITSGVGDTQYF

j_call: TRBJ1-1
clone_size: NA
v_call: TRBV2
cdr3_aa: CASVPTGGKEAFF

j_call: TRBJ1-6
clone_size: NA
v_call: TRBV5-1
cdr3_aa: CASSPLGQDNSPLHF

j_call: TRBJ1-5
clone_size: NA
v_call: TRBV28
cdr3_aa: CASSTFLHRDTRSNQPQHF

j_call: TRBJ2-7
clone_size: NA
v_call: TRBV5-1
cdr3_aa: CASSEKQGSGHEQYF

j_call: TRBJ2-5
clone_size: NA
v_call: TRBV5-1
cdr3_aa: CASSAGGVQETQYF

j_call: TRBJ1-2
clone_size: NA
v_call: TRBV6-6
cdr3_aa: CASSYFGGNYGYTF

j_call: TRBJ2-1
clone_size: once
v_call: TRBV28
cdr3_aa: CASRPTGALSYNEQFF

j_call: TRBJ2-3
clone_size: NA
v_call: TRBV6-2/TRBV6-3
cdr3_aa: CASSYGDTQYF

j_call: TRBJ1-2
clone_size: NA
v_call: TRBV18
cdr3_aa: CASSPPVRGSYGYTF

j_call: TRBJ1-4
clone_size: NA
v_call: TRBV9
cdr3_aa: CASSVVGQANEKLFF

j_call: TRBJ2-3
clone_size: NA
v_call: TRBV5-6
cdr3_aa: CASSRGQWGTQYF

j_call: TRBJ2-7
clone_size: few
v_call: TRBV7-2
cdr3_aa: CASSTGAGSGGYEQYF

j_call: TRBJ2-3
clone_size: once
v_call: TRBV7-2
cdr3_aa: CASSPLSGENTQYF

j_call: TRBJ2-1
clone_size: NA
v_call: TRBV10-3
cdr3_aa: CAIRLAGANEQFF

j_call: TRBJ1-3
clone_size: once
v_call: TRBV5-6
cdr3_aa: CASSPGQQSGNTIYF

j_call: TRBJ2-3
clone_size: NA
v_call: TRBV5-1
cdr3_aa: CASSFGTGVFISDTQYF

j_call: TRBJ2-2
clone_size: once
v_call: TRBV5-1
cdr3_aa: CASSRLQANTGELFF

j_call: TRBJ1-2
clone_size: many
v_call: TRBV27
cdr3_aa: CASSIGDRGYGYTF